These T cell receptor beta chains were read from a single sample in a study of T-cell memory formation after mild COVID-19. TCRdb re-derived calls from the 5' RACE reads in MiXCR, one entry per CDR3 protein. The profile shows about 400,000 distinct CDR3 sequences, 20% to 30% of them singletons. Sequencing was carried out using PBMCs or a T cell subset sorted from them (not recorded which). The receptors stem from an adult woman who had mild COVID-19 (a few samples of this study predate the infection). Cell type and time point are not known. CDR3s include the opening cysteine and the closing phenylalanine or tryptophan. D genes are given only for firm matches. Some rows have no size entry. The others give once, few or many, or a class for an expanded clone.

TRBV7-6	TRBD2	TRBJ2-1	-	CASSSGTSGANEQFF	TGTGCCAGCAGCTCCGGGACTAGCGGTGCCAATGAGCAGTTCTTC
TRBV7-3	-	TRBJ1-1	-	CASSFSDSAPTEAFF	TGTGCCAGCAGCTTCAGCGACAGTGCACCGACTGAAGCTTTCTTT
TRBV7-3	-	TRBJ2-1	-	CASSFGQVGGNEQFF	TGTGCCAGCAGCTTTGGACAGGTTGGGGGGAATGAGCAGTTCTTC
TRBV20-1	-	TRBJ2-2	-	CSARRRGGTGELFF	TGCAGTGCTAGACGCAGGGGGGGCACCGGGGAGCTGTTTTTT
TRBV7-6	TRBD1	TRBJ1-6	many	CASSPRQGSPLHF	TGTGCCAGCAGCCCTCGACAGGGGTCACCCCTCCACTTT
TRBV12-3/TRBV12-4	TRBD2	TRBJ2-7	-	CASRTGTSAHEQYF	TGTGCCAGCAGGACCGGGACTAGCGCCCACGAGCAGTACTTC
TRBV7-9	TRBD1	TRBJ2-1	few	CASSPTGGQSSYNEQFF	TGTGCCAGCAGCCCTACAGGGGGCCAGAGCTCCTACAATGAGCAGTTCTTC
TRBV7-3	TRBD1	TRBJ2-7	few	CASSPSKTGAYEQYF	TGTGCCAGCAGCCCAAGTAAAACAGGGGCCTACGAGCAGTACTTC
TRBV7-9	-	TRBJ1-2	few	CASGGLMGYTF	TGTGCCAGCGGGGGACTCATGGGCTACACCTTC
TRBV4-3	-	TRBJ1-5	few	CASSQDRGAQHF	TGCGCCAGCAGCCAAGACCGGGGAGCCCAGCATTTT
TRBV5-4	-	TRBJ2-2	few	CASSLGPPIRRRALTGELFF	TGTGCCAGCAGCTTGGGACCCCCCATTCGAAGGAGGGCCCTCACCGGGGAGCTGTTTTTT
TRBV7-2	TRBD1	TRBJ1-6	-	CASSSRQGRSPLHF	TGTGCCAGCAGCTCGCGACAGGGCAGGTCACCCCTCCACTTT
TRBV4-3	-	TRBJ2-7	-	CASSQDLPAAYEQYF	TGCGCCAGCAGCCAAGATCTCCCCGCGGCGTACGAGCAGTACTTC